This T cell receptor beta chain comes out of a study of blood T cells in healthy people across ages. Study-level results: Higher diversity and more naive CD4+ cells were features of long-lived donors, compared to aged donors. Per million T cells, TCR beta diversity dropped about linearly as age rose. Unknown donor CMV status possibly confounded expanded clonotype changes.

The germline gives CDR1 SGHTA, CDR2 FQGNSA. The CDR3 has 14 amino acids. V dropped 3 bases and J dropped 5 bases, with 13 bases sitting between them. In the case of this clonotype: Its antigen remains unknown.

Alongside a J-beta primer mix, a sample-barcoded 5' primer served in a second PCR lasting about 7 to 12 cycles. TCRdb re-called the 5' RACE reads through MiXCR, storing one row per CDR3 protein. This sample has more than 800,000 distinct CDR3 sequences, with more than 40% found just once. The material sequenced was blood. The rearrangement uses TRBV7-2 and TRBJ2-5; TRBD2 is a possible D gene (5 bases). The receptor's source is a woman in her fifties or sixties in good health. This chain's CDR3 is CASSFGDLRETQYF. CDR3 nucleotides: TGTGCCAGCAGCTTCGGGGATCTTCGTGAGACCCAGTACTTC.